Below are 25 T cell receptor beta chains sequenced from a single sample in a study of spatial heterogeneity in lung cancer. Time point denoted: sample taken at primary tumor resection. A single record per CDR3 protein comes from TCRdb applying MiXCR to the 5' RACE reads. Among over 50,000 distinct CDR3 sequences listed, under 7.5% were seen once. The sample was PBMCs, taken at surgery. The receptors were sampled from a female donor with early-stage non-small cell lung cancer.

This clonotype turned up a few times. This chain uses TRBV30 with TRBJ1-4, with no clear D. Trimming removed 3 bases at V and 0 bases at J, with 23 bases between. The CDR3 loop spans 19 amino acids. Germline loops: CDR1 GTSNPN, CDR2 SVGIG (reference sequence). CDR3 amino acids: CAWSRWPEDLVATNEKLFF. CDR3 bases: TGTGCCTGGAGCCGCTGGCCGGAGGACCTAGTTGCAACTAATGAAAAACTGTTTTTT.

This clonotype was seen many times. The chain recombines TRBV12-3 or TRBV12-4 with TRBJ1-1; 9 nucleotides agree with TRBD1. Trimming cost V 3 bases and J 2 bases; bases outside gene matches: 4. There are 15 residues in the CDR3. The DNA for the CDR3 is TGTGCCAGCAGTTTGGGGGACAGGGTTAACACTGAAGCTTTCTTT. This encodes CASSLGDRVNTEAFF.

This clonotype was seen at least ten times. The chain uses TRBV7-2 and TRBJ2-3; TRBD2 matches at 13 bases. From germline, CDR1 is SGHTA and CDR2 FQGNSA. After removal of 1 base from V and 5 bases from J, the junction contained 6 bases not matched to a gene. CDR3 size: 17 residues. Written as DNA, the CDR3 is TGTGCCAGCAGCTTAGTAGGGACTAGCGGGGCGGAAGATACGCAGTATTTT. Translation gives CASSLVGTSGAEDTQYF.

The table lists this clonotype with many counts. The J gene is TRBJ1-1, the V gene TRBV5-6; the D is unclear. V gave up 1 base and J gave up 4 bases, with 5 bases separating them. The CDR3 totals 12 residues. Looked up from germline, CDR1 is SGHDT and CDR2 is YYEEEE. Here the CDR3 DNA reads TGTGCCAGCAGCTTGAGTGCCACTGAAGCTTTCTTT. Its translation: CASSLSATEAFF.

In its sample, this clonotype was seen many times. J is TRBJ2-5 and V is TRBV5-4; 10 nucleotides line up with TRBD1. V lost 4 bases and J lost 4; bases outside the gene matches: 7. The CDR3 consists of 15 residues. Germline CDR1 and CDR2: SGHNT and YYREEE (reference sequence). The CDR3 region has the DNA TGTGCCAGCAGCCCCTCGACAGGGGGCGGAGAGACCCAGTACTTC. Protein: CASSPSTGGGETQYF.

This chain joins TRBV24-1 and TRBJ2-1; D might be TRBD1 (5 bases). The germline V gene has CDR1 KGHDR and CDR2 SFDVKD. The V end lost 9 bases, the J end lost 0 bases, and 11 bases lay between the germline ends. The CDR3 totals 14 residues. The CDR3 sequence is CATGQGSSYNEQFF. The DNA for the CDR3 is TGTGCCACCGGCCAGGGCAGCTCCTACAATGAGCAGTTCTTC.

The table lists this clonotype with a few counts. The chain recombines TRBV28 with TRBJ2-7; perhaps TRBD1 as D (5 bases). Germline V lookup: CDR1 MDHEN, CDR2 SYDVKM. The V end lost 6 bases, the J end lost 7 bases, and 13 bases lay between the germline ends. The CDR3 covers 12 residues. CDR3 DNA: TGTGCCAGCAGAGAAGGGGTCGGTGAGCAGTACGTC. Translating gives CASREGVGEQYV.

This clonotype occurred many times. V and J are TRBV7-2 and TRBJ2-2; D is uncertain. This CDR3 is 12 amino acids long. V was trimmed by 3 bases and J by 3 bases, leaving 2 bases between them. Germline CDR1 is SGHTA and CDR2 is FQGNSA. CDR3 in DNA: TGTGCCAGCAGCTTGGACACCGGGGAGCTGTTTTTT. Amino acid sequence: CASSLDTGELFF.

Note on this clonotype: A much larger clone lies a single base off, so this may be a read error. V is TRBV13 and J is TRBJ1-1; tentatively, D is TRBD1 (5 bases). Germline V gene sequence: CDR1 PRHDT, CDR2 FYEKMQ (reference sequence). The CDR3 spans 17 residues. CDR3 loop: CASGLAENLQVNTEAFF. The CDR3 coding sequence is TGTGCCAGCGGCTTAGCCGAAAATTTACAGGTGAACACTGAAGCTTTCTTT. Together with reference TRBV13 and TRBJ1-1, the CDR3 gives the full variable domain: AAGVIQSPRHLIKEKRETATLKCYPIPRHDTVYWYQQGPGQDPQFLISFYEKMQSDKGSIPDRFSAQQFSDYHSELNMSSLELGDSALYFCASGLAENLQVNTEAFFGQGTRLTVV.

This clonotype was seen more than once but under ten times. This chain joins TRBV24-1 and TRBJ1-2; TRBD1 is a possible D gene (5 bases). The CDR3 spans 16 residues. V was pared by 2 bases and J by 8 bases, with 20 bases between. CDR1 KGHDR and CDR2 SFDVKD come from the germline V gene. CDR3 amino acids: CATSDYSQGGTGGYTF. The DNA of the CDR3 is TGTGCCACCAGTGATTATTCTCAGGGTGGTACGGGCGGCTACACCTTC.

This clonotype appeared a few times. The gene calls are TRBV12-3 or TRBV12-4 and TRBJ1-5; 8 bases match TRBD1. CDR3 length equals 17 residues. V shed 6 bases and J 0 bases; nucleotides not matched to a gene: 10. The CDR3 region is CASSLTRTGSSNQPQHF. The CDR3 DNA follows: TGTGCCAGCAGCCTAACGAGGACAGGGAGTAGCAATCAGCCCCAGCATTTT.

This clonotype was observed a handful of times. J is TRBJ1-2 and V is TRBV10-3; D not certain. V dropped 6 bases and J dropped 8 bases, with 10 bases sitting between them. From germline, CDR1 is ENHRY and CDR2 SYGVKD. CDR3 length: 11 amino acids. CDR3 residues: CAISLDFGYTF. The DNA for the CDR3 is TGTGCCATCAGCTTGGACTTCGGCTACACCTTC.

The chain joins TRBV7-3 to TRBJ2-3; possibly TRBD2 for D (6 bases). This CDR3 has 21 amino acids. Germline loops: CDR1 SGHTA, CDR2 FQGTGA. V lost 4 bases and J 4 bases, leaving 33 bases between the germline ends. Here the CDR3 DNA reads TGTGCCAGCAGCTCTACTCGACCCGGGAGCTCACGGCGGGGACGGGCAGATACGCAGTATTTT. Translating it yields CASSSTRPGSSRRGRADTQYF. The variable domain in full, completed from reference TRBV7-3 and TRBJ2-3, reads GAGVSQTPSNKVTEKGKYVELRCDPISGHTALYWYRQSLGQGPEFLIYFQGTGAADDSGLPNDRFFAVRPEGSVSTLKIQRTERGDSAVYLCASSSTRPGSSRRGRADTQYFGPGTRLTVL.

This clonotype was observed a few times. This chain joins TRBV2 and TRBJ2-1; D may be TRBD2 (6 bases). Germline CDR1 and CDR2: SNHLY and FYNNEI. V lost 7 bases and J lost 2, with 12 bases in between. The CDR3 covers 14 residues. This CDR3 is CASIPTRTYNEQFF. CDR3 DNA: TGTGCCAGCATTCCGACTAGGACCTACAATGAGCAGTTCTTC.

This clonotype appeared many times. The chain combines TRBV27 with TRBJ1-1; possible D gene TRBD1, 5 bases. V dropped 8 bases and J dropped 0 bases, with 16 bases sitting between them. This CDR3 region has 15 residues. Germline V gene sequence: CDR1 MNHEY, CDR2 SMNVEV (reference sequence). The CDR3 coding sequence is TGTGCCAGCTCAATAGGGGTTACCATGAACACTGAAGCTTTCTTT. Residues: CASSIGVTMNTEAFF.

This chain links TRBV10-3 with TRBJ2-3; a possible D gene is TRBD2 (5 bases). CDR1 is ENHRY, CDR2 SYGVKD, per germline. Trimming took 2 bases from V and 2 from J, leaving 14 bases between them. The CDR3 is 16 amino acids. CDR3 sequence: CAISERSGTSTDTQYF. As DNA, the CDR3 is TGTGCCATCAGTGAGAGATCGGGAACCTCCACAGATACGCAGTATTTT.

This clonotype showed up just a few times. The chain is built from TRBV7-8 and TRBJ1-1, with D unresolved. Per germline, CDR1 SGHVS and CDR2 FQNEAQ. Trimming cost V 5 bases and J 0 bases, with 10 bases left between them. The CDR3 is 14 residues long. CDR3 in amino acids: CASSARRMNTEAFF. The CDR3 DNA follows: TGTGCCAGCAGCGCGCGACGGATGAACACTGAAGCTTTCTTT. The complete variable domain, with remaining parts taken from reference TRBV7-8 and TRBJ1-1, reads GAGVSQSPRYKVAKRGQDVALRCDPISGHVSLFWYQQALGQGPEFLTYFQNEAQLDKSGLPSDRFFAERPEGSVSTLKIQRTQQEDSAVYLCASSARRMNTEAFFGQGTRLTVV.

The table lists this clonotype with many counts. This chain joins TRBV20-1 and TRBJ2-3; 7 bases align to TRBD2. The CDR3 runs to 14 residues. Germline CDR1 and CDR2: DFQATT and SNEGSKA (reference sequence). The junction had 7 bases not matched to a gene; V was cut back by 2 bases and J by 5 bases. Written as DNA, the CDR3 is TGCAGTGCTAGATTGGCGGGGGAGGGAGATACGCAGTATTTT. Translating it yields CSARLAGEGDTQYF.

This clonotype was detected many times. The CDR3 DNA sequence: TGCAGTGCTAGATTATCCAGACTCGCGAACACCGGGGAGCTGTTTTTT. This codes for CSARLSRLANTGELFF. The chain links TRBV20-1 to TRBJ2-2; no reliable D call. This CDR3 is built from 16 residues. Trimming left V 2 bases short and J 0 bases short, with 13 bases between. From germline, CDR1 is DFQATT and CDR2 SNEGSKA (reference sequence).

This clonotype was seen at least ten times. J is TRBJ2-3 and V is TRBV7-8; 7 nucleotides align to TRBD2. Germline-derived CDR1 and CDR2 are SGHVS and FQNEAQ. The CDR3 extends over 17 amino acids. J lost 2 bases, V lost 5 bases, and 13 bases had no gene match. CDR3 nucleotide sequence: TGTGCCAGCAGCCCCCGACTAGCCGGCGGGGCCACAGATACGCAGTATTTT. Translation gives CASSPRLAGGATDTQYF. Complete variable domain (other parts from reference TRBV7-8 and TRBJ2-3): GAGVSQSPRYKVAKRGQDVALRCDPISGHVSLFWYQQALGQGPEFLTYFQNEAQLDKSGLPSDRFFAERPEGSVSTLKIQRTQQEDSAVYLCASSPRLAGGATDTQYFGPGTRLTVL.

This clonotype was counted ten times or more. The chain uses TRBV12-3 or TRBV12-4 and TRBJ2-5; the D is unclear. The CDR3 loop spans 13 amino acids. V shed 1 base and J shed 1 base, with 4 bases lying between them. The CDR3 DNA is TGTGCCAGCAGTTTAGGCAGCCAAGAGACCCAGTACTTC. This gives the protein CASSLGSQETQYF.

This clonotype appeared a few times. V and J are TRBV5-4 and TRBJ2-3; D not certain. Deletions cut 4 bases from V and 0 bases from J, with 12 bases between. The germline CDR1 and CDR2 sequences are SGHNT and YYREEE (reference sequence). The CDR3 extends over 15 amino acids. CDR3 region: CASSTILTSTDTQYF. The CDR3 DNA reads TGTGCCAGCAGCACTATACTGACCAGCACAGATACGCAGTATTTT. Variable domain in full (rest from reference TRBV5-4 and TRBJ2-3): ETGVTQSPTHLIKTRGQQVTLRCSSQSGHNTVSWYQQALGQGPQFIFQYYREEENGRGNFPPRFSGLQFPNYSSELNVNALELDDSALYLCASSTILTSTDTQYFGPGTRLTVL.

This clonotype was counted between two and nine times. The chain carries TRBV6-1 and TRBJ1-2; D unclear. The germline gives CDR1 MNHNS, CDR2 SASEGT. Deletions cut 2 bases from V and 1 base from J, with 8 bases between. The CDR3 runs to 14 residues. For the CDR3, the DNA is TGTGCCAGCAGTGAACACCCCGGTAACTATGGCTACACCTTC. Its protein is CASSEHPGNYGYTF.

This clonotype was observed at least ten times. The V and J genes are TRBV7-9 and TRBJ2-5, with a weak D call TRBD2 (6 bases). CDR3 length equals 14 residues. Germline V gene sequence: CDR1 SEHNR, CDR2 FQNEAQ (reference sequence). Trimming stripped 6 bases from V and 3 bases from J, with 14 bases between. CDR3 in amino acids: CASRGDFHEETQYF. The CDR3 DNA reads TGTGCCAGCAGGGGGGACTTCCATGAAGAGACCCAGTACTTC.

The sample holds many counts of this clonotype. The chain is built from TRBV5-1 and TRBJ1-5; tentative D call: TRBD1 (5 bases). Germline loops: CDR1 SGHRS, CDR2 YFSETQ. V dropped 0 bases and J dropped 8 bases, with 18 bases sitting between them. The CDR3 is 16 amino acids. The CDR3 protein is CASSLEGRAGLEPQHF. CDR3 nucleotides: TGCGCCAGCAGCTTGGAGGGGAGGGCAGGGTTGGAGCCCCAGCATTTT.